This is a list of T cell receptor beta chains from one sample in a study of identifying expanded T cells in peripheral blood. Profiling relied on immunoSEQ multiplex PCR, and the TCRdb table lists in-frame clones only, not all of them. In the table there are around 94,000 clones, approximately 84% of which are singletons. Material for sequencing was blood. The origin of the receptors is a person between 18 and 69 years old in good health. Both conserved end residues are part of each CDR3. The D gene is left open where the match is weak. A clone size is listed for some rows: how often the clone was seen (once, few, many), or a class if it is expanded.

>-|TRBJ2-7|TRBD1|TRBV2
TGTGCCAGCAGTGAAAACCGGGACAGGCGACACTTC
CASSENRDRRHF
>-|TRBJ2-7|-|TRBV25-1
TGTGCCAGCAGTGTCCCAGGAGTTCGCGAGCAGTACTTC
CASSVPGVREQYF
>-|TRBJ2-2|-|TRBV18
TGTGCCAGCTCACCATGGACCGGGGAGCTGTTTTTT
CASSPWTGELFF
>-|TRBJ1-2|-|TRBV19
TGTGCCAGTAGTAACCCCCGGGCAGCTAACTATGGCTACACCTTC
CASSNPRAANYGYTF
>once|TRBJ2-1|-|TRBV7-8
TGTGCCAGCAGGCCGACAGAAGGATCCTACAATGAGCAGTTCTTC
CASRPTEGSYNEQFF
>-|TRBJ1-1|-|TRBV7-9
TGTGCCACCTCAACTTCTTACCGGGGGACTGAAGCTTTCTTT
CATSTSYRGTEAFF
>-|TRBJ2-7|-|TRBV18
TGTGCCAGCTCACCACAGCAGGGGGAGGCCTACGAGCAGTACTTC
CASSPQQGEAYEQYF
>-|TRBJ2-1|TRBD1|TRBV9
TGTGCCAGCAGCGTGGGACAGAGCTCCTACAATGAGCAGTTCTTC
CASSVGQSSYNEQFF
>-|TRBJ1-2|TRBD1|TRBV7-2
TGTGCCAGCAGCGCTCCCGGGACAGGGGTGCGTGGCTACACCTTC
CASSAPGTGVRGYTF
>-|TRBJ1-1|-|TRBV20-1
TGCAGTGCTAGAGATAACACTGAAGCTTTCTTT
CSARDNTEAFF
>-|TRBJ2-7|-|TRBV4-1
TGCGCCAGCAGCCAAGGGGTCGGGATCGACTACGAGCAGTACTTC
CASSQGVGIDYEQYF
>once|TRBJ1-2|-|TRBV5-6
TGTGCCAGCAGCGCGAGTAACTATGGCTACACCTTC
CASSASNYGYTF
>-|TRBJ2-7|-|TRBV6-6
TGTGCCAGCAGCCCACTTACAGGGACCTCCTACGAGCAGTACTTC
CASSPLTGTSYEQYF
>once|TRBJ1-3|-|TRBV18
TGTGCCAGCTCTCCCGGACGGTCTGGAAACACCATATATTTT
CASSPGRSGNTIYF
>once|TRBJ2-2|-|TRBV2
TGTGCCAGCAGTGAAGAGGGCCTCGCTTTGGAGCTGTTTTTT
CASSEEGLALELFF
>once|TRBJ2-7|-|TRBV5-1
TGCGCCAGCAGCCAAGAAGTCAGGTACACCTACGAGCAGTACTTC
CASSQEVRYTYEQYF
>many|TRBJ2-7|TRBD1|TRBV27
TGTGCCAGCAGTAAAGGGGACAGCTACGAGCAGTACTTC
CASSKGDSYEQYF
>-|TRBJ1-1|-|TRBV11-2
TGTGCCAGCAGCTTATCACCGTTGAACACTGAAGCTTTCTTT
CASSLSPLNTEAFF
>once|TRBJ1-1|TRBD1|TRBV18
TGTGCCAGCTCACCTCAACAGGGGTTTGAATCCACTGAAGCTTTCTTT
CASSPQQGFESTEAFF
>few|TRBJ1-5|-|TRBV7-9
TGTGCCAGCAGCACAGGAGTCAATCAGCCCCAGCATTTT
CASSTGVNQPQHF
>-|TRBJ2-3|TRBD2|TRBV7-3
TGTGCCAGCAGCCCGACTAGCGGCCTCGATACGCAGTATTTT
CASSPTSGLDTQYF
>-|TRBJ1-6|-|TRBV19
TGTGCCAGTAGTTATATGGGCTCCTATAATTCACCCCTCCACTTT
CASSYMGSYNSPLHF
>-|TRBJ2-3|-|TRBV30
TGTGCCTGGAGTTCTCGGTTGGGGACGCAGTATTTT
CAWSSRLGTQYF
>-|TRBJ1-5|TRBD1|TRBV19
TGTGCCAGTAGATCTCTCGGGACAGGGGATGGTCAGCCCCAGCATTTT
CASRSLGTGDGQPQHF
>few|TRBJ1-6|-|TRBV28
TGTGCCAGCACCATCCCTCAGGTTTTGGATTCACCCCTCCACTTT
CASTIPQVLDSPLHF
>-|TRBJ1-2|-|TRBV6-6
TGTGCCAGCAGTTATCAGAAATACTATGGCTACACCTTC
CASSYQKYYGYTF
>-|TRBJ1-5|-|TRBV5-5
TGTGCCAGCAGCTTAGGAGGGCGCGGCAATCAGCCCCAGCATTTT
CASSLGGRGNQPQHF
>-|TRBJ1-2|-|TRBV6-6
TGTGCCAGCAGTTACCTAACAGGACTAGATGGCTACACCTTC
CASSYLTGLDGYTF
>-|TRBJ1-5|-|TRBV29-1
TGCAGCGTTGCGGATAGCAATCAGCCCCAGCATTTT
CSVADSNQPQHF
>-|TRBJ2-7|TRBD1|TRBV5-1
TGCGCCAGCAGACGGGACAGCAACTACGAGCAGTACTTC
CASRRDSNYEQYF
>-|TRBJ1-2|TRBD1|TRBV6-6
TGTGCCAGCAGTTCGGAGACAGGGGGGTTCTATGGCTACACCTTC
CASSSETGGFYGYTF
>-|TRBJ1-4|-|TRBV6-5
TGTGCCAGCAGTCCACTACTCCGGGACAATGAAAAACTGTTTTTT
CASSPLLRDNEKLFF
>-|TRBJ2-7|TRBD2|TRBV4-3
TGCGCCAGCAGCCAAGAAGCGGGAACCTACGAGCAGTACTTC
CASSQEAGTYEQYF
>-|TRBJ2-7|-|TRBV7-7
TGTGCCAGCAGCTTACCCCGGTACGAGCAGTACTTC
CASSLPRYEQYF
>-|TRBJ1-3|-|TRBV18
TGTGCCAGCTCACCAAGGATTACATCGGGGGGAAACACCATATATTTT
CASSPRITSGGNTIYF
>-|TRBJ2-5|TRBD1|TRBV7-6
TGTGCCAGCAGCTTAGGGACAGGAGGTCAAGAGACCCAGTACTTC
CASSLGTGGQETQYF
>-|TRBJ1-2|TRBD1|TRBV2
TGTGCCAGCAGGGGGACAGGTACACGCTATGGCTACACCTTC
CASRGTGTRYGYTF
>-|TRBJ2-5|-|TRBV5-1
TGCGCCAGCAGCATAGCGGGACAGGGAGAGACCCAGTACTTC
CASSIAGQGETQYF
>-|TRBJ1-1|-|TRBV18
TGTGCCAGCTCACCCCCTCCGGGGGGTGAAGCTTTCTTT
CASSPPPGGEAFF
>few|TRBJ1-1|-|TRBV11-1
TGTGCCAGCAGCTTATTACCTACAGCCCAGAACACTGAAGCTTTCTTT
CASSLLPTAQNTEAFF
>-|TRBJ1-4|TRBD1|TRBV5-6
TGTGCCAGCAGCGACTCGCGGCAGGGGGGGCGAAATGAAAAACTGTTTTTT
CASSDSRQGGRNEKLFF